The rows below give T cell receptor beta chains drawn from one sample of a study of blood T cell repertoires in COVID-19. The protocol was immunoSEQ multiplex PCR, while the TCRdb copy is restricted to in-frame clones and leaves out a portion. The repertoire holds about 320,000 clones, with roughly 87% as singletons. The sample consisted of PBMCs or T cells enriched from blood (not recorded which). These receptors came from a woman between 18 and 29 years old who had recovered from COVID-19. The CDR3 runs from the conserved cysteine through the conserved F or W. A D gene is named only where the DNA matches it firmly. For some rows the clone size is stated as once, few or many, or as a class when expanded; others skip it.

D gene,V gene,clone size,J gene,CDR3 DNA,CDR3 protein
NA,TRBV7-2,few,TRBJ1-2,TGTGCCAGCAGCCCATCCCATGGCTACACCTTC,CASSPSHGYTF
NA,TRBV27,NA,TRBJ2-5,TGTGCCAGCAGTTTAGGAGGGTTTGAGACCCAGTACTTC,CASSLGGFETQYF
TRBD1,TRBV19,NA,TRBJ2-7,TGTGCCAGTAGTAGAATGACAGGGTTCTCCTACGAGCAGTACTTC,CASSRMTGFSYEQYF
TRBD2,TRBV10-3,few,TRBJ2-5,TGTGCCACTACCCCCGCTAGCGGGAATGGAGAGACCCAGTACTTC,CATTPASGNGETQYF
TRBD2,TRBV4-2,NA,TRBJ2-3,TGTGCCAGCAGCCAGCCGGGACTAGCGTCGGATACGCAGTATTTT,CASSQPGLASDTQYF
TRBD1,TRBV2,NA,TRBJ1-3,TGTGCCAGCAGATCACAGGGGGCCGGAAACACCATATATTTT,CASRSQGAGNTIYF
NA,TRBV5-5,NA,TRBJ2-3,TGTGCCAGCAGCTGGTATCTAGGAGGCCCTAGCACAGATACGCAGTATTTT,CASSWYLGGPSTDTQYF
TRBD1,TRBV2,NA,TRBJ2-7,TGTGCCAGCCTAGGGGGACAGGGATCCTACGAGCAGTACTTC,CASLGGQGSYEQYF
NA,TRBV7-2,NA,TRBJ2-1,TGTGCCGGGCTGTTCAGCTCCTACAATGAGCAGTTCTTC,CAGLFSSYNEQFF
NA,TRBV19,NA,TRBJ1-5,TGTGCCAGTAGTATTGCAGTCAATCAGCCCCAGCATTTT,CASSIAVNQPQHF
NA,TRBV4-1,NA,TRBJ1-1,TGCGCCAGCAGCCAAGTGAACCCTCCGGGAGACACTGAAGCTTTCTTT,CASSQVNPPGDTEAFF
NA,TRBV18,once,TRBJ2-5,TGTGCCACCTCGGGGGCAGACCAAGAGACCCAGTACTTC,CATSGADQETQYF
NA,TRBV24-1,NA,TRBJ1-5,TGTGCCACCAGTGATACTACAGGGCGCGACAATCAGCCCCAGCATTTT,CATSDTTGRDNQPQHF
NA,TRBV2,NA,TRBJ1-3,TGTGCCAGCAGTGAACCGAACCCCATCCCAGACTCTGGAAACACCATATATTTT,CASSEPNPIPDSGNTIYF
NA,TRBV3-1/TRBV3-2,NA,TRBJ1-1,TGTGCCAGCAGCCAAGGGTTCTGGGAGGACACTGAAGCTTTCTTT,CASSQGFWEDTEAFF
NA,TRBV7-9,NA,TRBJ1-2,TGTGCCAGCAGCCCAGGGTTAGAGTTCCTAAACTATGGCTACACCTTC,CASSPGLEFLNYGYTF
TRBD1,TRBV7-9,NA,TRBJ1-2,TGTGCCAGCAGCTTAGCGGAACGGACAGGGGGCTATGGCTACACCTTC,CASSLAERTGGYGYTF
NA,TRBV19,few,TRBJ2-3,TGTGCCAGTAGTCCCCGAGAGGGCGGGGGCACAGATACGCAGTATTTT,CASSPREGGGTDTQYF
TRBD2,TRBV9,NA,TRBJ2-1,TGTGCCAGCAGCGTGGGACTAGCGGGATCAGGGTACAATGAGCAGTTCTTC,CASSVGLAGSGYNEQFF
NA,TRBV27,NA,TRBJ1-6,TGTGCCAGCAGCCTTCAGACTTCGGGATTTAATTCACCCCTCCACTTT,CASSLQTSGFNSPLHF
TRBD1,TRBV5-6,NA,TRBJ1-2,TGTGCCAGCAGCTGGAAGACAGGGACCCTCCATGGCTACACCTTC,CASSWKTGTLHGYTF
NA,TRBV2,few,TRBJ1-6,TGTGCCAGCAGGGCAGGCTCCTATAATTCACCCCTCCACTTT,CASRAGSYNSPLHF
NA,TRBV18,once,TRBJ1-2,TGTGCCAGCTCACCAGGAACGGGTATCTATGGCTACACCTTC,CASSPGTGIYGYTF
NA,TRBV28,NA,TRBJ1-5,TGTGCCAGCAGTTCTCAGGGGAACCAGCCCCAGCATTTT,CASSSQGNQPQHF
TRBD2,TRBV28,NA,TRBJ2-1,TGTGCCAGCAGGACGGGGACTAGACACAATGAGCAGTTCTTC,CASRTGTRHNEQFF
NA,TRBV20-1,NA,TRBJ1-2,TGCAGTGCTAGTTACGGCGGGGGAAGGTATGGCTACACCTTC,CSASYGGGRYGYTF
TRBD2,TRBV7-3,NA,TRBJ2-1,TGTGCCAGCAGCATCACTAGCGGGGGAAACAATGAGCAGTTCTTC,CASSITSGGNNEQFF
TRBD1,TRBV24-1,NA,TRBJ2-3,TGTGCCACTACAGGGGGCGCATCAGATACGCAGTATTTT,CATTGGASDTQYF
NA,TRBV11-2,NA,TRBJ1-1,TGTGCCAGCAGCTTATTGCTTCGGGTGGTCACTGAAGCTTTCTTT,CASSLLLRVVTEAFF
TRBD1,TRBV7-3,NA,TRBJ2-1,TGTGCCAGCAGCTTATCAGGGACAGGGGGCAATGAGCAGTTCTTC,CASSLSGTGGNEQFF
NA,TRBV6-6,NA,TRBJ2-3,TGTGCCAGCACTGGGACTCTTGGCGGGGGCACAGATACGCAGTATTTT,CASTGTLGGGTDTQYF
NA,TRBV5-1,NA,TRBJ1-5,TGCGCCAGCAGCTTGGCAGGGCATCAGCCCCAGCATTTT,CASSLAGHQPQHF
TRBD1,TRBV28,NA,TRBJ2-7,TGTGCCAGCAGTGATACAGGGGCCCTGTCCTACGAGCAGTACTTC,CASSDTGALSYEQYF
TRBD2,TRBV19,once,TRBJ2-3,TGTGCCAGTAGTGGGGGGACTAGCGGGTGGATGACAGATACGCAGTATTTT,CASSGGTSGWMTDTQYF
NA,TRBV6-2/TRBV6-3,NA,TRBJ1-2,TGTGCCAGCAGTGATGGGGCTACCCTGTTTTATGGCTACACCTTC,CASSDGATLFYGYTF
TRBD1,TRBV20-1,NA,TRBJ1-1,TGCAGTGCTTCGGACAGGGGAGAAGCTTTCTTT,CSASDRGEAFF
NA,TRBV7-3,NA,TRBJ1-6,TGTGCCAGCAGCTTAAATGAAGGGGTTTCACCCCTCCACTTT,CASSLNEGVSPLHF
TRBD1,TRBV10-3,NA,TRBJ1-3,TGTGCCATCAGTGACGACCTAGAACTGACAGGGCTCCTTTATTTT,CAISDDLELTGLLYF
NA,TRBV11-2,NA,TRBJ2-3,TGTGCCAGCAGTACAGACAGATCAGATACGCAGTATTTT,CASSTDRSDTQYF
TRBD2,TRBV9,NA,TRBJ2-5,TGTGCCAGCAGCGTAGCTAGCGGGAGGGCCGGAGAGACCCAGTACTTC,CASSVASGRAGETQYF
NA,TRBV25-1,NA,TRBJ2-1,TGTGCCAGCAGTATACAGGGCTCCTACAATGAGCAGTTCTTC,CASSIQGSYNEQFF
NA,TRBV12-3/TRBV12-4,NA,TRBJ1-1,TGTGCCAGCAGAGCGACGTTAAACACTGAAGCTTTCTTT,CASRATLNTEAFF
NA,TRBV18,NA,TRBJ1-3,TGTGCCAGCTCACCACCGCTCGGGGGAGAGGCTGGAAACACCATATATTTT,CASSPPLGGEAGNTIYF
TRBD1,TRBV5-1,NA,TRBJ2-2,TGCGCCAGCAGCTTGGCCAGGGGGACCGGGGAGCTGTTTTTT,CASSLARGTGELFF
NA,TRBV27,NA,TRBJ2-1,TGTGCCAGCAGCAAGTACCTAGCTGGGGGCACCTACAATGAGCAGTTCTTC,CASSKYLAGGTYNEQFF
TRBD1,TRBV7-2,NA,TRBJ2-2,TGTGCCAGAGACTCAGGGACAGGGCGAACCGGGGAGCTGTTTTTT,CARDSGTGRTGELFF
NA,TRBV3-1/TRBV3-2,NA,TRBJ1-5,TGTGCCAGCAGCCAAGGGGTCCGGGGGGCCCAGCATTTT,CASSQGVRGAQHF
TRBD1,TRBV24-1,NA,TRBJ2-2,TGTGCCACCAGTGATTTGAGGACAGGGATCGGGGAGCTGTTTTTT,CATSDLRTGIGELFF